This T cell receptor beta chain comes out of a study of T-cell memory formation after mild COVID-19. TCRdb analysed the 5' RACE reads with MiXCR anew, one entry per CDR3 protein. This table holds more than 110,000 distinct CDR3 sequences, approximately 25% found once. This sequence was found in an adult woman who had mild COVID-19 (a few samples of this study predate the infection). Cell type and time point are not known. Specimen: PBMCs or a T cell subset sorted from them (not recorded which).

CDR3 sequence: CASSGWSSGKTYNEQFF. The CDR3 bases are TGTGCCAGCAGCGGGTGGTCTAGCGGGAAGACCTACAATGAGCAGTTCTTC. The V gene is TRBV9, the J gene TRBJ2-1; 9 bases are shared with TRBD2. This CDR3 spans 17 amino acids. V shed 3 bases, J shed 2 bases, and the junction held 9 bases outside the gene matches. Per germline, CDR1 SGDLS and CDR2 YYNGEE.